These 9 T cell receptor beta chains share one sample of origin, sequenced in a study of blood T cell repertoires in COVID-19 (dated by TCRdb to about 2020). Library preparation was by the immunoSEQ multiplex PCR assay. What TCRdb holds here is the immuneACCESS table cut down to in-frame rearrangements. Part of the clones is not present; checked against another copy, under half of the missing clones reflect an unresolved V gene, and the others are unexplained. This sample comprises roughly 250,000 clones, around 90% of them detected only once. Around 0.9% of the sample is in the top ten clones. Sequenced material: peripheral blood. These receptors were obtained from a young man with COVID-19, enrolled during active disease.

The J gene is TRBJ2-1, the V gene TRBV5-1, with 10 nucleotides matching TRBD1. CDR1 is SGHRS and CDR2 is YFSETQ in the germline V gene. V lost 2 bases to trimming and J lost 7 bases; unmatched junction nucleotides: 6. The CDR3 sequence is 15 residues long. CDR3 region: CASSFPGQGTNEQFF. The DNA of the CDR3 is TGCGCCAGCAGCTTCCCGGGACAGGGGACTAATGAGCAGTTCTTC.

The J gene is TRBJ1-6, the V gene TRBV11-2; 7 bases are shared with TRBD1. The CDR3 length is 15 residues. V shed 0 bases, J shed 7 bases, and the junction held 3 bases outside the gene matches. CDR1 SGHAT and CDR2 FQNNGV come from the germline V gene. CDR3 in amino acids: CASSLEPGGNSPLHF. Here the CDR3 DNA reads TGTGCCAGCAGCTTAGAGCCAGGGGGGAATTCACCCCTCCACTTT.

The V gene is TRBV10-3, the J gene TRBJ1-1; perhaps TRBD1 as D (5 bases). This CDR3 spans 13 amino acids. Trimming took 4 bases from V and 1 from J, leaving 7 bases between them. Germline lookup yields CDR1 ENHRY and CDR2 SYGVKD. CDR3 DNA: TGTGCCATCAGTGTAACAGGGAACACTGAAGCTTTCTTT. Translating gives CAISVTGNTEAFF.

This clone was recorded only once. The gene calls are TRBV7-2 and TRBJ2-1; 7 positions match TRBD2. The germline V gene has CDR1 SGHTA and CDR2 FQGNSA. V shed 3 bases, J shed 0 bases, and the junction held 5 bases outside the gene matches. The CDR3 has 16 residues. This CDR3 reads CASSLTGTTSYNEQFF. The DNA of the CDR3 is TGTGCCAGCAGCTTGACCGGGACTACCTCCTACAATGAGCAGTTCTTC.

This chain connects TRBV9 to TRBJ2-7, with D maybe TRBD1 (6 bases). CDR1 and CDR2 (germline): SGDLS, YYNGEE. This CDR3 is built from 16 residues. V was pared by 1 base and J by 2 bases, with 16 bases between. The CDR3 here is CASSVFSRTAPYEQYF. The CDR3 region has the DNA TGTGCCAGCAGCGTATTCTCGAGGACAGCCCCCTACGAGCAGTACTTC.

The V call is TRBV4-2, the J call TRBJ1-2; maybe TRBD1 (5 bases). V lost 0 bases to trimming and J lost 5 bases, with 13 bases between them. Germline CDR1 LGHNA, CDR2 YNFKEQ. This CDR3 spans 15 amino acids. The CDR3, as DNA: TGTGCCAGCAGCCAAGAAAGGGCGGGACGGTATGGCTACACCTTC. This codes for CASSQERAGRYGYTF.

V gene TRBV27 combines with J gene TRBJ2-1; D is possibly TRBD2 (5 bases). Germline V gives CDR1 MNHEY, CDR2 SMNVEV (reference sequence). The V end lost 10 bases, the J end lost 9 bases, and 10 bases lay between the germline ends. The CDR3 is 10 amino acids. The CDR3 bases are TGTGCCACCCAGGCGGGTGAGCAGTTCTTC. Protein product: CATQAGEQFF.

The CDR3 region is CASSRLRPTVANYGYTF. CDR3 coding DNA: TGCGCCAGCAGTCGACTACGGCCCACGGTAGCTAACTATGGCTACACCTTC. The gene calls are TRBV23-1 and TRBJ1-2, with D hard to call. TRBV23-1 is flagged as an ORF with uncertain function. V was cut by 4 bases and J by 0 bases, with 18 bases left in between. CDR3 length equals 17 residues.

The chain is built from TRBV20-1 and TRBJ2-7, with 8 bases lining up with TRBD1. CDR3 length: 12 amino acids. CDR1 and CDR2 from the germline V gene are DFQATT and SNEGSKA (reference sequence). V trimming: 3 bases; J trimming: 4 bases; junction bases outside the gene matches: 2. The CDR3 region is CSASYRGYEQYF. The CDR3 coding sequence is TGCAGTGCTAGTTACAGGGGGTACGAGCAGTACTTC.